This TCR beta chain was recovered during a study of cytomegalovirus exposure and HLA in healthy donors (dated by TCRdb to the late 2010s). About the study as a whole: An earlier analysis of more than 550 of the donors reported around 280 Gb of sequence data and 117 million unique TCR beta sequences obtained from roughly 170 million T cells. Typing coverage differed by locus: A, B, C, DRB1 and DQB1 were typed in roughly 620-630 donors, DQA1 in about 510, DPA1 in around 580, and DPB1 in approximately 450. Across around 400 genotyped donors of the cohort, an average of about 200,000 unique TCR beta nucleotide sequences per donor were sequenced, and roughly a sixth of those sequences were non-productive. The study aimed to test whether cataloging public T cell receptors could reveal signatures of past pathogen exposure. Genome-wide SNP genotypes for about 55% of the roughly 670 donors were used in a later genetic analysis, which treated that subset as a discovery cohort. An earlier analysis of around 540 of the donors applied high-throughput TCR beta sequencing to assess whether each TCR beta V gene segment acted as functional or pseudogenic. A separate validation cohort of about 110 different subjects was used in addition to the 666-subject first cohort. The T cell repertoires of some 670 subjects were profiled by immunosequencing and related to cytomegalovirus serostatus. An early release that covered roughly 600 HLA-typed donors contained about 300 gigabases of sequencing data and 65 million to 100 million unique TCR sequences. Five DR-DQ haplotypes were treated as single units for association and clustering because of strong linkage in the cohort. Donor age, sex, ethnicity and CMV serostatus were compiled together with the repertoire data. Of the approximately 400 genotyped donors, 81% fell in the genetic ancestry cluster associated with self-reported Caucasian donors. To predict cytomegalovirus infection status, the study combined high-throughput TCR immunosequencing, statistical association of individual TCRs with disease status, and machine learning. Both class I and class II loci were covered by HLA typing, at four-digit resolution. The later analysis used no new phenotypic data to find candidate immune exposures, relying instead on TCR beta sequences and their occurrence across donors. To study patterns of TCR occurrence, a later analysis re-analyzed previously published TCR beta repertoires from 500 to 850 donors and added high-resolution HLA genotyping. All discovery cohort repertoires had been generated using a single sequencing platform. What the study reported, not specific to this receptor: This cohort had only TCR beta chains sequenced, and the lack of alpha or paired-chain data limited which features could be detected. In a later analysis, HLA-associated TCR beta chains were found to be more clonally expanded and to have lower generation probabilities than equally common non-associated chains. The only immune exposure information available for the cohort was CMV serostatus. The study listed 150 to 200 TCR beta chains as associated with cytomegalovirus. The 87-base-pair reads could not distinguish some IMGT-functional V segments, including TRBV6-2 and TRBV6-3, so those segments were excluded. Broadly in line with IMGT annotations, most TCR beta V segments showed up in productive rearrangements about 87% or about 30% of the time in an earlier analysis of 450 to 750 of the donors. An association between a missense DCLRE1C variant and V-gene and J-gene trimming of TCR beta chains was found in a later genetic analysis and replicated in an independent cohort. The authors suggested that the approach could potentially be extended to other disease states and immunological phenotypes. In a later analysis, 15,000 to 20,000 TCR beta sequences were associated with specific HLA alleles at a false discovery rate of 0.05. A cluster of highly shared sequence variants was judged likely to be a technical artifact of the sequencing pipeline. HLA typing was unavailable for some donors at each locus, so association tests used only the typed subset. Roughly uniform sequencing depth across donors was assumed in presence/absence analyses, although this assumption may not hold. A later analysis found that most CMV-associated TCR beta chains appeared HLA-restricted, with HLA associations seemingly driven largely by CMV exposure. In a later analysis, TCR association rates were found to vary across HLA loci, with the most associated TCRs seen for DRB1 alleles and the fewest for HLA-C alleles. A later genetic analysis reported fewer N-insertions in productive TCRs among donors in an Asian-associated ancestry cluster than the roughly 700-donor mean. Linkage disequilibrium might explain the correlated functional status among segregating V segments, but an unknown experimental factor could not be excluded. Fewer than 20 rarely observed V segments, including chromosome 9 orphons, were excluded from the earlier analysis of about 600 of the donors because counts were too low. A further reported finding was that TCR beta sequences accurately predicted the HLA-A and HLA-B alleles for most subjects in the first cohort. When HLA alleles, especially DR and DQ, strongly co-occurred, attributing TCR associations to individual alleles was difficult. While some public TCRs were present in many individuals, most TCR sequences turned up only very rarely across donors. A few of the identified cytomegalovirus-associated TCR beta chains were confirmed in vitro to be specific for cytomegalovirus antigens. Cytomegalovirus status was reported to be diagnosed by the classifier with high specificity and sensitivity in both the original and validation cohorts. According to a later analysis, parvovirus B19, influenza, CMV and Epstein-Barr virus appeared linked to several top co-occurrence clusters.

Library creation used the immunoSEQ multiplex PCR assay. A mixture of 60 forward primers for TCR Vbeta segments and 13 reverse primers for TCR Jbeta segments was used in the multiplex PCR. The CDR3 region of rearranged TCR beta genes was amplified from genomic DNA by a multiplex PCR assay. Amplified TCR beta libraries were sequenced as 87-base-pair reads on the Illumina HiSeq System. The study's own analysis went as follows. Across the 670 or so repertoires, a later analysis counted approximately 75 million unique TCR beta chains, 9.5 million to 12 million of which were shared by at least two donors. A nearest-neighbor algorithm error-corrected the raw reads and collapsed the reads into unique sequences, merging closely related sequences to remove PCR and sequencing errors. CDR3 sequences were aligned to IMGT reference sequences to assign V, D and J gene segments. Each retained sequence needed at least a six-nucleotide match to both a V gene segment and a J gene segment. A rearrangement was called productive if the CDR3 had no stop codons and remained in frame with V and J, and every other rearrangement was called non-productive. CDR3 was defined according to IMGT convention as the region running from the second conserved V-encoded cysteine to the conserved J-encoded phenylalanine. The earlier analysis of some 600 of the donors excluded sequences that lacked an unambiguous match to a single V gene segment. An earlier analysis of fewer than 650 of the donors classified V segments as functional when productive rearrangements were above 56.7% and as segregating when the standard deviation between donors was above 5%. A statistical classification framework was built to diagnose cytomegalovirus status from the catalog of TCR beta chain sequences. V and J gene assignment, in a later analysis, came from comparing TCR nucleotide sequences with IMGT/GENE-DB human TR gene sequences. A later analysis assigned CDR3 sequences and most-parsimonious VDJ recombination scenarios with the TCRdist pipeline. In a later analysis, each TCR beta chain was defined by its CDR3 amino acid sequence together with its V-gene family, and reads without a unique V-gene family were excluded. To address suspected cross-contamination and a sequencing artifact, a later analysis removed approximately 600 highly shared, low-generation-probability nucleotide sequences. In a later analysis, a clonal expansion index was calculated for each public chain from normalized within-repertoire ranks of inferred template counts. In a later analysis, generation probabilities were computed using a VDJ recombination model fitted to out-of-frame rearrangements, and the results were checked against IGoR. A later analysis scored TCR-TCR, TCR-HLA and TCR-CMV co-occurrence with hypergeometric tests, applying a repertoire-size bias correction to TCR pairs. To estimate false discovery rates, a later analysis permuted the HLA or CMV assignments 20 times. In a later analysis, co-occurring TCRs were grouped using DBSCAN, and TCRdist sequence similarity was added for clustering within HLA-allele-positive subsets. Repertoires with fewer than 30,000 or more than 120,000 public chains, plus five repertoires with anomalous nucleotide sharing, were excluded from co-occurrence clustering. The clones in this table, taken by TCRdb from immuneACCESS, are in-frame only. Not every clone is retained; where verified, under half of the shortfall comes from an unresolved V gene, and the cause of the rest is unknown. That table supplies the V and J calls and clone size; D and trimming were determined from the DNA. This sample comprises over 100,000 clones, 60% to 85% of them detected only once. About 3.3% of the sample is held by the ten biggest clonotypes.

CDR1 and CDR2 were assigned from the germline V gene (reference sequence) as SGHNT and YYREEE. The CDR3 runs 12 amino acids, cysteine and phenylalanine included. Only CDR3 DNA is held: 36 bases, read in frame from base 1. Notes on this clone: What this receptor recognizes is not known. An end of the junction does not agree with germline; a read error may underlie this.

In total, roughly 710 healthy bone marrow donors made up the cohort. At the time of sampling, all cohort members were nominally healthy, though unrecorded immune exposures were likely present. The donor tested CMV seropositive and was one of the 289 seropositive cohort members. A peripheral blood sample was collected from each donor, and TCR beta sequencing was performed on peripheral blood mononuclear cells. The Qiagen DNeasy Blood Extraction Kit was used to extract genomic DNA from the blood cell samples. The origin of this receptor is a woman aged 25 to 45 in good health and CMV-seropositive. This chain is built from TRBV5-4 and TRBJ1-2; 6 matching bases give a weak D call of TRBD1. Sequenced material: PBMCs. Read as DNA, the sequence is TGTGCCAGCAGCGACAGGCTCTTTGAGCTCGCCTTC. This sequence encodes CASSDRLFELAF.